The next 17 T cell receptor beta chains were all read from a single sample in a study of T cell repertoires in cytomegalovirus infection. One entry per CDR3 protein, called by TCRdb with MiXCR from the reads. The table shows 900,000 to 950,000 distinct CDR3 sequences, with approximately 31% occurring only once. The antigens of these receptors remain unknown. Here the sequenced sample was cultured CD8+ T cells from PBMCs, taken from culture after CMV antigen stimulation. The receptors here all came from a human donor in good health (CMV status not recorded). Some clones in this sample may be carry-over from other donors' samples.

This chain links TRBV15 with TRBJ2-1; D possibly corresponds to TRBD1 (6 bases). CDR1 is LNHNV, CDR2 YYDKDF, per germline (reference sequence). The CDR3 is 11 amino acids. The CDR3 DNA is TGTGCGTCGGCAGGGGATGGTGAGCAGTTCTTC. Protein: CASAGDGEQFF.

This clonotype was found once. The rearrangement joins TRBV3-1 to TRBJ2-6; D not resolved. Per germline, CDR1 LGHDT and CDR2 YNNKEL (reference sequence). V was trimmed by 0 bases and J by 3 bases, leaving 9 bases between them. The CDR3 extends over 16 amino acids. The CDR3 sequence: CASSQDAGYGANVLTF. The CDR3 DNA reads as TGTGCCAGCAGCCAAGATGCCGGGTATGGGGCCAACGTCCTGACTTTC.

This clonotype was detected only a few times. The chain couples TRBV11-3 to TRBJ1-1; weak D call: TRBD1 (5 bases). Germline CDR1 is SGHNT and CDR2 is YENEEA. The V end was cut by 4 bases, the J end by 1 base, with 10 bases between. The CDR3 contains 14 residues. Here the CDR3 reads CASSSRGENTEAFF. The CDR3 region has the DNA TGTGCCAGCAGCTCCCGAGGGGAGAACACTGAAGCTTTCTTT. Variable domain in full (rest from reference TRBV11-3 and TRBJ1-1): EAGVVQSPRYKIIEKKQPVAFWCNPISGHNTLYWYLQNLGQGPELLIRYENEEAVDDSQLPKDRFSAERLKGVDSTLKIQPAELGDSAVYLCASSSRGENTEAFFGQGTRLTVV.

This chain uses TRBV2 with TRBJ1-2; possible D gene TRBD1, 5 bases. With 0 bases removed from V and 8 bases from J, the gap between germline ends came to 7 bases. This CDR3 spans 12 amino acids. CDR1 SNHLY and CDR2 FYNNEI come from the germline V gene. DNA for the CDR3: TGTGCCAGCAGTGAAGCGGACACAGGCTACACCTTC. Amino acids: CASSEADTGYTF.

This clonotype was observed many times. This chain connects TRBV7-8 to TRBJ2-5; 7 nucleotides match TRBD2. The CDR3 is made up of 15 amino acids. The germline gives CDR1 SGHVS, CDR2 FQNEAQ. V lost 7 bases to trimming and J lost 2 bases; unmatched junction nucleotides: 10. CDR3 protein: CASKQDGGGQETQYF. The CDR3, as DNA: TGTGCCAGCAAACAAGATGGGGGGGGGCAAGAGACCCAGTACTTC.

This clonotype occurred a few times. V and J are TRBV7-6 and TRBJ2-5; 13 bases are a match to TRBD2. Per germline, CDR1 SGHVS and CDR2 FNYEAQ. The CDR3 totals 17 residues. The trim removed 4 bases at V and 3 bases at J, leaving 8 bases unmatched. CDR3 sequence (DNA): TGTGCCAGCAGCTCCCAGGGACTAGCGGGGATCAAAGAGACCCAGTACTTC. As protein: CASSSQGLAGIKETQYF.

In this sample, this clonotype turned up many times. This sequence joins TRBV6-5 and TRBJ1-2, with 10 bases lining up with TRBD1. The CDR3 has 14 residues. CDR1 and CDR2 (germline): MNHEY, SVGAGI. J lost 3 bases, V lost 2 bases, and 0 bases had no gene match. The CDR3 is CASSYGTGDYGYTF. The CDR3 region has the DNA TGTGCCAGCAGTTACGGGACAGGGGACTATGGCTACACCTTC.

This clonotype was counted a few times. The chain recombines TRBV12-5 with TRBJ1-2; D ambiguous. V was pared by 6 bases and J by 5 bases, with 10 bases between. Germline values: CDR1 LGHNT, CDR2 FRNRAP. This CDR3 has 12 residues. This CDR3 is CASGSAAYGYTF. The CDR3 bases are TGTGCTAGTGGCTCCGCCGCTTATGGCTACACCTTC.

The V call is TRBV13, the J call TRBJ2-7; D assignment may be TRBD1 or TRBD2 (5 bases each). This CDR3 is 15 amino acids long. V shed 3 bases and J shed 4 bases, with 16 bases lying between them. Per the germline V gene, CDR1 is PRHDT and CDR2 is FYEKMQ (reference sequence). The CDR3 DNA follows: TGTGCCAGCAGCTTGGGAGTGCGGACATATTACGAGCAGTACGTC. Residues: CASSLGVRTYYEQYV.

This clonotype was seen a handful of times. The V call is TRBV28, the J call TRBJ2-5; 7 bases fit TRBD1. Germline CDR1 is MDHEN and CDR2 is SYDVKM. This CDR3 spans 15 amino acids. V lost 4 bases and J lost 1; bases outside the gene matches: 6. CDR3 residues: CASSSGQVLQETQYF. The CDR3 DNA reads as TGTGCCAGCAGTTCCGGACAGGTTCTCCAAGAGACCCAGTACTTC.

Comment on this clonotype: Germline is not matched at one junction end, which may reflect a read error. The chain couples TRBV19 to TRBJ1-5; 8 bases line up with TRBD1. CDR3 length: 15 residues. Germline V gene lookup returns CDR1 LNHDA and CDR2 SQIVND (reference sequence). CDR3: CACSIDRGGNQPQHF. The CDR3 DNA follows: TGTGCCTGTAGTATAGACAGGGGAGGCAATCAGCCCCAGCATTTT.

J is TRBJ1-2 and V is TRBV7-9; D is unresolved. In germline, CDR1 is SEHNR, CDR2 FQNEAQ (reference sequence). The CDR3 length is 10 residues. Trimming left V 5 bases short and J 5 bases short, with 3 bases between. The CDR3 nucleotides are TGTGCCAGCAGCCGTTATGGCTACACCTTC. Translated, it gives CASSRYGYTF.

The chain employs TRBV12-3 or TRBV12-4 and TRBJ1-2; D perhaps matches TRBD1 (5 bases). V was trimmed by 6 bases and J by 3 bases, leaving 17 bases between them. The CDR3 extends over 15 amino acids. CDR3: CASSPGPRVDYGYTF. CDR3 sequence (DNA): TGTGCCAGCAGCCCCGGACCCAGGGTAGACTATGGCTACACCTTC.

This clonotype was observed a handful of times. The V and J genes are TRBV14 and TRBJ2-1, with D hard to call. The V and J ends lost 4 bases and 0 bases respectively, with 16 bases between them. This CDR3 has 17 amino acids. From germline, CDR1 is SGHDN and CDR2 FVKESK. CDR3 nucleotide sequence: TGTGCCAGCAGCCTCCCGGGCCATGAAAACTCCTACAATGAGCAGTTCTTC. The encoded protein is CASSLPGHENSYNEQFF.

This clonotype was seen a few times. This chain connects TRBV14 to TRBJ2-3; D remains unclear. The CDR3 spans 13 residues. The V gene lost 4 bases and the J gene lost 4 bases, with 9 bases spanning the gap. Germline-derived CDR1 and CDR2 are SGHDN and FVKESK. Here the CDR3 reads CASSLEIADTQYF. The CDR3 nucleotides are TGTGCCAGCAGCCTAGAAATTGCAGATACGCAGTATTTT.

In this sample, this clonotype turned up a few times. CDR3 DNA: TGTGCCAGCCGTCTTACAGTCAATCAGCCCCAGCATTTT. Its translation: CASRLTVNQPQHF. This chain joins TRBV12-3 or TRBV12-4 and TRBJ1-5; no clear D. V shed 8 bases and J shed 3 bases, with 11 bases lying between them. The CDR3 runs 13 residues.

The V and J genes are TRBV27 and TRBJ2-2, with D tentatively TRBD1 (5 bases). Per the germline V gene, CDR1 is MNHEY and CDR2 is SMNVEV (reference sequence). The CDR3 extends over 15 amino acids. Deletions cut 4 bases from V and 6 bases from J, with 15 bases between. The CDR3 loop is CASSSSDSSAGELFF. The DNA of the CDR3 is TGTGCCAGCAGTTCCTCCGACAGTAGTGCCGGGGAGCTGTTTTTT.